The sample holds many counts of the clone carrying this T cell receptor (beta chain). TCRdb passed the RT-PCR reads through MiXCR, listing each CDR3 protein once. This repertoire shows approximately 500,000 distinct CDR3 sequences, approximately 13% found once; its top ten account for roughly 13%. This specimen comes from a study of response to subunit inactivated influenza vaccine. This CDR3 contains 14 residues. Trimming took 6 bases from V and 3 from J, leaving 12 bases between them. V usage is TRBV12-3 or TRBV12-4 and J usage is TRBJ2-1; no clear D gene. The sequence came from a man aged 50-59 years who received an inactivated influenza vaccine. The sample in question was PBMCs from blood, obtained roughly 46 days after vaccination. Written as DNA, the CDR3 is TGTGCCAGCAGCTTCAGGTCCTTCTACAATGAGCAGTTCTTC. It is translated as CASSFRSFYNEQFF.